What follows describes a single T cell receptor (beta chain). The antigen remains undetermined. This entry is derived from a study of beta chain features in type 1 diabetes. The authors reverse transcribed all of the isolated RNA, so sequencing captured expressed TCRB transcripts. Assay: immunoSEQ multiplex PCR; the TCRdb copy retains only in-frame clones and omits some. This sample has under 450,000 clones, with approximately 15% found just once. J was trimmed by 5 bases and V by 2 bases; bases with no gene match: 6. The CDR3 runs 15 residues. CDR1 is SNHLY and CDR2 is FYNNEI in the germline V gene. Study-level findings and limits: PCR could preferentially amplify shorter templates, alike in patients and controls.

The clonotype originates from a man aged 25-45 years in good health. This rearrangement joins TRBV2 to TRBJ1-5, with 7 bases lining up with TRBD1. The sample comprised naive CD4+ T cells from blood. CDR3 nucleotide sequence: TGTGCCAGCAGTGAACGACAGGGAGGGTATCAGCCCCAGCATTTT. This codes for CASSERQGGYQPQHF. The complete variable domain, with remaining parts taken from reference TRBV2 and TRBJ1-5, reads EPEVTQTPSHQVTQMGQEVILRCVPISNHLYFYWYRQILGQKVEFLVSFYNNEISEKSEIFDDQFSVERPDGSNFTLKIRSTKLEDSAMYFCASSERQGGYQPQHFGDGTRLSIL.